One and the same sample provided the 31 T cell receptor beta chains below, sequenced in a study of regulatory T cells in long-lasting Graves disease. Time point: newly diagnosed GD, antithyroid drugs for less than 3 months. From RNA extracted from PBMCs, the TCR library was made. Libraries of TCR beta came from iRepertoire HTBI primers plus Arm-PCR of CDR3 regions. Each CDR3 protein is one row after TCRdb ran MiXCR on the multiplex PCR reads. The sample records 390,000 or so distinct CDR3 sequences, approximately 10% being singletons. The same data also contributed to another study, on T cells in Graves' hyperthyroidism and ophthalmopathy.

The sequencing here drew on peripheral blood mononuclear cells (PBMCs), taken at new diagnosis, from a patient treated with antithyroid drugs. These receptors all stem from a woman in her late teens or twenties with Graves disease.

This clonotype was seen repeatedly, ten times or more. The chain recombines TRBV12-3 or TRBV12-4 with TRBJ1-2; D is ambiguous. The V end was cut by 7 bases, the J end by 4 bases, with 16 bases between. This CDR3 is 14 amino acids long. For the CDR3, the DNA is TGTGCCAGCACCCAACGTCGGCTTGGCTATGGCTACACCTTC. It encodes CASTQRRLGYGYTF.

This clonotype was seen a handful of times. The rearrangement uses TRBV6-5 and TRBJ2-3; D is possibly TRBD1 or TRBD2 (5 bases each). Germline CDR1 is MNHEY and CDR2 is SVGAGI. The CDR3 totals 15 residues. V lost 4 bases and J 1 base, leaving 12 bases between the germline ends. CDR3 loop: CASSWITGRTDTQYF. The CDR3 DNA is TGTGCCAGCAGTTGGATCACGGGACGCACAGATACGCAGTATTTT.

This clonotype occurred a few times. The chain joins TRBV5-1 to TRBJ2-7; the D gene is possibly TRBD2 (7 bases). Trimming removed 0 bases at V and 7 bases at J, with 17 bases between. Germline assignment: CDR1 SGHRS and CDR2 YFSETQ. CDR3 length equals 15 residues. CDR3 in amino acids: CASSLATGGLEEQYF. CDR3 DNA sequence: TGCGCCAGCAGCTTGGCCACGGGGGGCTTAGAGGAGCAGTACTTC.

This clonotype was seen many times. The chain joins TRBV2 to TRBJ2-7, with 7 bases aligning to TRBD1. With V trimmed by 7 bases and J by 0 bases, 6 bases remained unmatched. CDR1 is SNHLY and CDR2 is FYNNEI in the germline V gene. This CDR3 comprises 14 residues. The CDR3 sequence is CASKYRGSSYEQYV. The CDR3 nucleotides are TGTGCCAGCAAGTACAGGGGTAGCTCCTACGAGCAGTACGTC.

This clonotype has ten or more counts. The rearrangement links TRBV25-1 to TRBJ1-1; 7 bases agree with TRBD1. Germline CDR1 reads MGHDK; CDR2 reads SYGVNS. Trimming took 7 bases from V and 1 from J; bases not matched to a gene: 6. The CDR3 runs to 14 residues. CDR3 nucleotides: TGTGCCAGCAAACGACAGGGTGGGAACACTGAAGCTTTCTTT. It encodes CASKRQGGNTEAFF.

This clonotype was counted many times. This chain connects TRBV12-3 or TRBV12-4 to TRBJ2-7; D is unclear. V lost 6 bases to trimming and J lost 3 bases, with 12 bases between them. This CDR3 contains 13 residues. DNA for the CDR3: TGTGCCAGCAGGCTAAGTGACATCTACGAGCAGTACTTC. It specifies CASRLSDIYEQYF.

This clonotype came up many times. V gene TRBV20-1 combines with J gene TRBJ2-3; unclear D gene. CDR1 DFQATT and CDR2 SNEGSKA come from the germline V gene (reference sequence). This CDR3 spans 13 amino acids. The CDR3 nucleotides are TGCAGGGCGAGCCCCCCTAGCACAGATACGCAGTATTTT. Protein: CRASPPSTDTQYF.

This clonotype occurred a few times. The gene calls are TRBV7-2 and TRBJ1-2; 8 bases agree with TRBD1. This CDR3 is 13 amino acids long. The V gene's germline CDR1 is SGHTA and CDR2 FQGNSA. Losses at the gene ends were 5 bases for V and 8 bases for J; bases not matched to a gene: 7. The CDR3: CASSPRTGKGYTF. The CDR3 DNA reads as TGTGCCAGCAGCCCCCGGACAGGGAAAGGCTACACCTTC.

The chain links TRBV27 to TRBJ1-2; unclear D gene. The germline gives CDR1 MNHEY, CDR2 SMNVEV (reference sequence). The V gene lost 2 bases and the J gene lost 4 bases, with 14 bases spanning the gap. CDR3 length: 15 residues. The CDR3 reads CASSLVFGRSYGYTF. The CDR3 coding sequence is TGTGCCAGCAGTTTAGTGTTTGGGCGTTCCTATGGCTACACCTTC.

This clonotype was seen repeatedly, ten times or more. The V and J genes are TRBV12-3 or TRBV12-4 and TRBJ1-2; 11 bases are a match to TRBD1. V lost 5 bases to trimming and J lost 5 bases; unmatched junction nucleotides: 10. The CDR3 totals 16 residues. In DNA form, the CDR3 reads TGTGCCAGCAGTCTTGCCGGGGACAGGGGGAATTATGGCTACACCTTC. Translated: CASSLAGDRGNYGYTF.

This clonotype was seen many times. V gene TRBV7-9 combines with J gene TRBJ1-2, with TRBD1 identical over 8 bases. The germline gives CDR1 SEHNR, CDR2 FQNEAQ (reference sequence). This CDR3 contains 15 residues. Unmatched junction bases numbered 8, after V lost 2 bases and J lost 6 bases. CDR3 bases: TGTGCCAGCAGCTTATCAACAGGGGGATATGATGGCTACACCTTC. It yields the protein CASSLSTGGYDGYTF.

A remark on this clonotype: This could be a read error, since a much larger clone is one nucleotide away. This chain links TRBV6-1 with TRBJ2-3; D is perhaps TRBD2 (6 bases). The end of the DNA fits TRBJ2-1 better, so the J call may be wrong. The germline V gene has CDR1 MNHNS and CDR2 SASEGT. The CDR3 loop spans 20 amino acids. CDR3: CASSRRGGSHTIKGSYEQFF. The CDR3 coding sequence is TGTGCCAGCTCTCGTCGAGGAGGGAGTCACACTATCAAGGGGTCCTACGAGCAGTTCTTC.

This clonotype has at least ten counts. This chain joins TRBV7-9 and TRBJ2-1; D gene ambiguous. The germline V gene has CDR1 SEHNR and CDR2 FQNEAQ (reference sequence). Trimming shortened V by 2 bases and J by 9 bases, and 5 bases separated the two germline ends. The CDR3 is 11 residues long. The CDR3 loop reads CASSLSPEQFF. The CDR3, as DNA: TGTGCCAGCAGCTTAAGTCCTGAGCAGTTCTTC.

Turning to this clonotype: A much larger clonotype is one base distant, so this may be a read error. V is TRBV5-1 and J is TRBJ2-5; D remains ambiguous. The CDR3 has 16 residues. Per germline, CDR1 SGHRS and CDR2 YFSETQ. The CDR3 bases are TGCGTCAGCAGCGAATCCCCAAGGATCCGAGGAGAGACCCAGTACTTC. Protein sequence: CVSSESPRIRGETQYF.

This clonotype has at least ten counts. CDR3 coding DNA: TGTGCCATCAGTGAGTCCCGGAGCCATCCCAACGAGAACTATGGCTACACCTTC. Residues: CAISESRSHPNENYGYTF. The J gene is TRBJ1-2, the V gene TRBV10-3; no reliable D call. This CDR3 comprises 18 residues. Germline V gene sequence: CDR1 ENHRY, CDR2 SYGVKD. V was trimmed by 0 bases and J by 2 bases, leaving 19 bases between them.

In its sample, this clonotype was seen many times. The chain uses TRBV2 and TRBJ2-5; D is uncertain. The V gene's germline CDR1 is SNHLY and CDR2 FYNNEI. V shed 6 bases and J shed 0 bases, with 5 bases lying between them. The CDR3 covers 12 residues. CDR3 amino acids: CASRENQETQYF. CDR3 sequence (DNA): TGTGCCAGCAGGGAAAACCAAGAGACCCAGTACTTC.

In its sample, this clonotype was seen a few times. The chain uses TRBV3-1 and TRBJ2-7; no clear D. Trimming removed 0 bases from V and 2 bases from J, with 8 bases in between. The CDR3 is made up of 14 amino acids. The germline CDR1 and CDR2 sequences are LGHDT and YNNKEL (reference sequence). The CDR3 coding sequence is TGTGCCAGCAGCCAAGAGGCAGGAGCCTACGAGCAGTACGTC. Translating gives CASSQEAGAYEQYV.

CDR3 amino acids: CASSYLRDRARRLFF. In nucleotides, the CDR3 is TGTGCCAGCAGTTACTTAAGGGACAGGGCCCGTCGACTGTTTTTT. The V gene is TRBV6-5, the J gene TRBJ1-4, with TRBD1 matching 9 bases. The CDR3 runs to 15 residues. The junction had 10 bases not matched to a gene; V was cut back by 1 base and J by 13 bases. Germline V CDR1 and CDR2: MNHEY, SVGAGI.

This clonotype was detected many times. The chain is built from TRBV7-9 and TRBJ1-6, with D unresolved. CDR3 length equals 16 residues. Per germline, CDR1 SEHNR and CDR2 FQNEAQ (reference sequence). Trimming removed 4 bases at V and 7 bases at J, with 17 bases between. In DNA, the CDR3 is TGTGCCAGCAGCTCCGGCGCAGGCTTTGACAATTCACCCCTCCACTTT. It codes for CASSSGAGFDNSPLHF.

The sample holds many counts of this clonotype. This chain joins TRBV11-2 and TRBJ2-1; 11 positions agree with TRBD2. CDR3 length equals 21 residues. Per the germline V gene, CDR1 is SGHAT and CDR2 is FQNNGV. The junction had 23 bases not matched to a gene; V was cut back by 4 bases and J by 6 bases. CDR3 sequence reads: CASSSTGGRRWLAGGGNEQFF. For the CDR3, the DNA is TGTGCCAGCAGCTCGACGGGCGGCAGAAGGTGGCTAGCGGGAGGAGGCAATGAGCAGTTCTTC.

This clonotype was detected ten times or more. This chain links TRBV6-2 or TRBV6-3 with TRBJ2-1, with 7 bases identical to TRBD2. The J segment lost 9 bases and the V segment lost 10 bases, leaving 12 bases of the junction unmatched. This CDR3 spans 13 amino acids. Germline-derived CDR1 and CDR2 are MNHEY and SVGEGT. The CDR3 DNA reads TGTGCCACCGGACTAGTGAGGTCGGTTGAGCAGTTCTTC. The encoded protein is CATGLVRSVEQFF.

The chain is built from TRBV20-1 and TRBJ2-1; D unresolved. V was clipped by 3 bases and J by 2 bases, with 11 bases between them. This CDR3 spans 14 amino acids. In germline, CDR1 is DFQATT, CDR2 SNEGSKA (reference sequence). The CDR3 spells CSASHPTPYNEQFF. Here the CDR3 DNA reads TGCAGTGCTAGTCATCCGACCCCCTACAATGAGCAGTTCTTC.

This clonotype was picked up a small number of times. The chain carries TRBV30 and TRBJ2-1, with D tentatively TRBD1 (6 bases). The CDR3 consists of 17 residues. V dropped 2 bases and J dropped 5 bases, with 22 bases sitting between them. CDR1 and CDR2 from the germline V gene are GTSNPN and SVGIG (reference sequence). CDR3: CAWSPPPLGASDNEQFF. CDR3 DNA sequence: TGTGCCTGGAGTCCCCCCCCCCTGGGGGCGTCCGACAATGAGCAGTTCTTC.

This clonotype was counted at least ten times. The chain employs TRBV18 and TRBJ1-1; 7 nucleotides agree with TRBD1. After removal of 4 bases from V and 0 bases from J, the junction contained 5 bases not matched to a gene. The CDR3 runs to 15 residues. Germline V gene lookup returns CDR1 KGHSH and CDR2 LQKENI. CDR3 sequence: CASSQGQRMNTEAFF. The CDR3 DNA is TGTGCCAGCTCACAGGGACAGCGGATGAACACTGAAGCTTTCTTT.

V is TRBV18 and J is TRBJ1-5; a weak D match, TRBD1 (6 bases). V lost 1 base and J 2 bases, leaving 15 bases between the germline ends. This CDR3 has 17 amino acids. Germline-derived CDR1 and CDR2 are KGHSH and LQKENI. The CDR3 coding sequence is TGTGCCAGCTCACCACGGACAGAAATTCGGGGCAATCAGCCCCAGCATTTT. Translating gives CASSPRTEIRGNQPQHF.

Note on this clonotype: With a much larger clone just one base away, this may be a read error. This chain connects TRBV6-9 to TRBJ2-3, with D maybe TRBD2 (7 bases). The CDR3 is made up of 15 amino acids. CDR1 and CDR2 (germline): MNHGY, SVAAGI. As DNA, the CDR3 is TGTACCAGCAGTTACTTCGGGGGGCCGGCAGATACGCAGTATTTT. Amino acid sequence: CTSSYFGGPADTQYF.

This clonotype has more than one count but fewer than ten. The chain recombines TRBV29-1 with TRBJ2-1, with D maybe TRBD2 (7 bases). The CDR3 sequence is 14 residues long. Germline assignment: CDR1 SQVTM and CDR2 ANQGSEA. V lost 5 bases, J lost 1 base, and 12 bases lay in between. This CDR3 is CSVRGRGSYNEQFF. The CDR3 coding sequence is TGCAGCGTTCGGGGGCGGGGGTCCTACAATGAGCAGTTCTTC.

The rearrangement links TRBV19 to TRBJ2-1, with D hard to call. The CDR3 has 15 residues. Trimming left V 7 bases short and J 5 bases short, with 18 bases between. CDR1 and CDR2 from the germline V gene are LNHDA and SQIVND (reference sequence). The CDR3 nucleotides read TGTGCCAGTAAGGTTCAGGACGCTGATGACAATGAGCAGTTCTTC. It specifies CASKVQDADDNEQFF.

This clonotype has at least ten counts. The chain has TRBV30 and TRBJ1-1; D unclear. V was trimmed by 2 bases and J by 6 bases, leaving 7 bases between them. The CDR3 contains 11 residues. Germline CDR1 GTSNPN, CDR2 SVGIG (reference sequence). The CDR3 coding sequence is TGTGCCTGGAGTTTCCACGCTGAAGCTTTCTTT. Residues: CAWSFHAEAFF.

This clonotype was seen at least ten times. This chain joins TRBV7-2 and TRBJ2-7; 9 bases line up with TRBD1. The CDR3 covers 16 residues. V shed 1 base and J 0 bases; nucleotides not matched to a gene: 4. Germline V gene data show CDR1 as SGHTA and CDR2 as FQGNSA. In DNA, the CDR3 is TGTGCCAGCAGCTTAGTTTCGGGACAGGGCTCCTACGAGCAGTACTTC. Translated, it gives CASSLVSGQGSYEQYF.

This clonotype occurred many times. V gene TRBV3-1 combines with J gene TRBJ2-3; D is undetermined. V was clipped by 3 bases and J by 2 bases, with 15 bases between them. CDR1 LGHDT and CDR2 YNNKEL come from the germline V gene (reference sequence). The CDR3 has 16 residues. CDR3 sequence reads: CASSQIGEQLTDTQYF. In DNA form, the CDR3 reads TGTGCCAGCAGCCAGATTGGGGAACAGCTCACAGATACGCAGTATTTT.